This note documents a single T cell receptor beta chain sequence. The germline CDR1 and CDR2 sequences are MGHDK and SYGVNS. V lost 4 bases to trimming and J lost 0 bases; unmatched junction nucleotides: 5. The CDR3 is made up of 15 amino acids. This specimen belongs to a study of control samples from healthy donors and cancer patients. Produced via immunoSEQ multiplex PCR; TCRdb's table is partial and in-frame only. The sample includes about 63,000 clones, 85% of them seen just once. Source material: blood. The chain links TRBV25-1 to TRBJ1-1; 7 bases line up with TRBD1. The sequence came from a man aged 40-55 years in good health. CDR3 in amino acids: CASSGGTAMNTEAFF. The CDR3 DNA reads as TGTGCCAGCAGTGGGGGGACAGCAATGAACACTGAAGCTTTCTTT.